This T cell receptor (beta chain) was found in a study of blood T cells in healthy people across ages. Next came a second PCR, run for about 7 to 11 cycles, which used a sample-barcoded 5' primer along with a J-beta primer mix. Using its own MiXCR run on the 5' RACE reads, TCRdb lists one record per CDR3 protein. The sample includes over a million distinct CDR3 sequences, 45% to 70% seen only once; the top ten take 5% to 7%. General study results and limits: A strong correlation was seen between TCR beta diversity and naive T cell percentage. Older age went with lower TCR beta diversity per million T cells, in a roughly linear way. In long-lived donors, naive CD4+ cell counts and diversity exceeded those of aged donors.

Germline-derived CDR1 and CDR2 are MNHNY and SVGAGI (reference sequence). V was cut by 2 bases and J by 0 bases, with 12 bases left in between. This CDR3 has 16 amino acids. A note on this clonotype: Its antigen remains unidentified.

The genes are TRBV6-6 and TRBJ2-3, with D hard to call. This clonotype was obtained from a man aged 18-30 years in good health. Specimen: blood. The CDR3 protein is CASSYHPLPSTDTQYF. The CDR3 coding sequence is TGTGCCAGCAGTTACCACCCTTTACCTAGCACAGATACGCAGTATTTT.